Below are 31 T cell receptor beta chains sequenced from a single sample in a study of post-analysis software for immune sequencing data. General study findings and limits: The study found TRBV5-6, TRBV5-1 and TRBV20-1 among five or six TRBV segments more frequent in patients than controls.

Their antigen targets remain unknown. Tagging with unique molecular identifiers was a feature of the TCR beta cDNA libraries. TCRdb re-called the PCR reads through MiXCR, storing one row per CDR3 protein. The table lists roughly 800,000 distinct CDR3 sequences, more than 45% of them singletons, with roughly 5% in the top ten. Sequencing input: blood. The receptors derive from a girl aged 10 to 17 with multiple sclerosis.

The J gene is TRBJ2-5, the V gene TRBV21-1; TRBD1 was called by the table and not checked on the DNA. TRBV21-1 represents a pseudogene. The CDR3 is made up of 16 amino acids. The CDR3 coding sequence is TGTGCCAGCAGCAAGTTGCGGACAGCCGTCCAAGAGACCCAGTACTTC. Translated: CASSKLRTAVQETQYF.

The rearrangement links TRBV29-1 to TRBJ1-2, with a possible D match to TRBD1 (6 bases). In germline, CDR1 is SQVTM, CDR2 ANQGSEA. Trimming took off 7 bases at V and 8 bases at J, with 14 bases between the two ends. This CDR3 contains 11 residues. The DNA of the CDR3 is TGCAGCGCCTGGGGGGGGGCAGGCTACACCTTC. It yields the protein CSAWGGAGYTF.

The genes are TRBV28 and TRBJ1-2; 8 bases map to TRBD1. The CDR3 covers 17 residues. J gave up 0 bases and V 2 bases, and 8 bases lay outside the gene matches. Germline V CDR1 and CDR2: MDHEN, SYDVKM. The chain's CDR3 is CASSLRSGGRANYGYTF. For the CDR3, the DNA is TGTGCCAGCAGTTTACGTTCAGGGGGCAGAGCTAACTATGGCTACACCTTC.

This chain links TRBV6-6 with TRBJ2-7, with 11 bases lining up with TRBD2. Germline CDR1 reads MNHNY; CDR2 reads SVGAGI (reference sequence). V lost 0 bases to trimming and J lost 3 bases; unmatched junction nucleotides: 4. The CDR3 contains 16 residues. The CDR3, as DNA: TGTGCCAGCAGTTACTCGATAGCGGGAGGGGTCTACGAGCAGTACTTC. Translation: CASSYSIAGGVYEQYF.

In nucleotides, the CDR3 is TGTGCCAGCAGTCTCACAGGGTCCTTCAACACTGAAGCTTTCTTT. Its protein product is CASSLTGSFNTEAFF. This chain links TRBV27 with TRBJ1-1; D is possibly TRBD1 (6 bases). Per the germline V gene, CDR1 is MNHEY and CDR2 is SMNVEV (reference sequence). The CDR3 is 15 amino acids. The V and J ends lost 5 bases and 2 bases respectively, with 15 bases between them.

The chain is built from TRBV20-1 and TRBJ2-1; D remains ambiguous. The CDR3 spans 15 residues. The V end lost 6 bases, the J end lost 6 bases, and 21 bases lay between the germline ends. Germline-derived CDR1 and CDR2 are DFQATT and SNEGSKA (reference sequence). CDR3: CSASPPRVGCNEQFF. CDR3 nucleotides: TGCAGTGCCAGCCCCCCCCGGGTTGGGTGCAATGAGCAGTTCTTC.

J is TRBJ2-1 and V is TRBV7-3; TRBD2 aligns across 9 bases. V was pared by 5 bases and J by 2 bases, with 4 bases of the junction left unmatched. Germline V gene lookup returns CDR1 SGHTA and CDR2 FQGTGA. This CDR3 spans 15 amino acids. CDR3 DNA: TGTGCCAGCAGCGGTAGCGGGAGCCCCTACAATGAGCAGTTCTTC. It codes for CASSGSGSPYNEQFF.

The J gene is TRBJ2-2, the V gene TRBV27, with D tentatively TRBD2 (6 bases). CDR3 length: 15 amino acids. CDR1 is MNHEY, CDR2 SMNVEV, per germline (reference sequence). The V end lost 3 bases, the J end lost 4 bases, and 12 bases lay between the germline ends. The CDR3 DNA sequence: TGTGCCAGCAGTTTTCTAGCGCAAGGCACCGGGGAGCTGTTTTTT. Translated, it gives CASSFLAQGTGELFF.

The gene calls are TRBV19 and TRBJ1-2; D gene ambiguous. CDR1 is LNHDA, CDR2 SQIVND, per germline (reference sequence). The CDR3 is 11 amino acids. The V end was cut by 4 bases, the J end by 7 bases, with 7 bases between. This chain's CDR3 is CASSSPAGYTF. The CDR3 DNA follows: TGTGCCAGTAGTAGCCCAGCTGGCTACACCTTC.

In regard to this clonotype: An end of the junction differs from the germline gene, which may be a read error. The chain recombines TRBV13 with TRBJ1-2; 10 nucleotides agree with TRBD1. Germline V gene lookup returns CDR1 PRHDT and CDR2 FYEKMQ (reference sequence). The CDR3 covers 16 residues. In nucleotides, the CDR3 is TGTGCCAGCAGCCTAGGCGGACAGGGGGAAAACTATGGCTACACCTTC. This translates into CASSLGGQGENYGYTF.

In its sample, this clonotype was seen a few times. The chain couples TRBV29-1 to TRBJ2-7; D is undetermined. The CDR3 length is 13 residues. With 1 base removed from V and 3 bases from J, the gap between germline ends came to 10 bases. Germline CDR1 and CDR2: SQVTM and ANQGSEA. CDR3 region: CSVEGLTDYEQYF. DNA of the CDR3: TGCAGCGTTGAAGGACTCACGGACTACGAGCAGTACTTC.

This clonotype is a singleton in its sample. This chain joins TRBV12-3 or TRBV12-4 and TRBJ1-5, with D unresolved. The CDR3 runs to 13 residues. V was shortened by 1 base and J by 5 bases, with 6 bases between the two germline ends. The CDR3 is CASSLEWDQPQHF. Here the CDR3 DNA reads TGTGCCAGCAGTTTAGAGTGGGATCAGCCCCAGCATTTT.

This clonotype was counted between two and nine times. This chain connects TRBV20-1 to TRBJ1-2; D possibly corresponds to TRBD1 (5 bases). This CDR3 comprises 12 residues. V was clipped by 4 bases and J by 2 bases, with 8 bases between them. Germline values: CDR1 DFQATT, CDR2 SNEGSKA (reference sequence). CDR3 sequence reads: CSATDINYGYTF. CDR3 DNA sequence: TGCAGTGCTACGGACATAAACTATGGCTACACCTTC.

This clonotype was seen only a few times. V usage is TRBV6-5 and J usage is TRBJ2-1; weak D call: TRBD2 (5 bases). V was trimmed by 4 bases and J by 3 bases, leaving 13 bases between them. This CDR3 contains 15 residues. Germline CDR1 is MNHEY and CDR2 is SVGAGI. The CDR3 protein is CASSSREVIYNEQFF. CDR3 bases: TGTGCCAGCAGTTCCCGGGAAGTTATCTACAATGAGCAGTTCTTC.

This clonotype appeared a few times. CDR3 in amino acids: CSGIREIGEQYF. The CDR3 nucleotides are TGCAGCGGCATCCGGGAAATCGGCGAGCAGTACTTC. The gene calls are TRBV29-1 and TRBJ2-7; D possibly corresponds to TRBD2 (5 bases). Germline assignment: CDR1 SQVTM and CDR2 ANQGSEA. The CDR3 loop spans 12 amino acids. Between the trimmed V and J ends, which lost 7 bases and 6 bases, there was a span of 16 bases.

The V gene is TRBV20-1, the J gene TRBJ1-2; D not resolved. In germline, CDR1 is DFQATT, CDR2 SNEGSKA (reference sequence). The CDR3 has 13 residues. V lost 8 bases and J lost 3, with 16 bases in between. This CDR3 is CSIAGRSDYGYTF. For the CDR3, the DNA is TGCAGTATCGCAGGTAGATCAGACTATGGCTACACCTTC.

The V and J genes are TRBV7-9 and TRBJ2-7, with TRBD1 matching 7 bases. The germline CDR1 and CDR2 sequences are SEHNR and FQNEAQ (reference sequence). Trimming at V came to 5 bases and at J to 2 bases, leaving 15 bases not matched to a gene. This CDR3 comprises 17 residues. CDR3: CASSPPGQLVVPYEQYF. CDR3 DNA: TGTGCCAGCAGCCCCCCGGGACAGTTGGTAGTTCCCTACGAGCAGTACTTC.

The V and J genes are TRBV5-1 and TRBJ2-5; D call uncertain. The CDR3 contains 14 residues. The ends were cut back, 2 bases at V and 1 base at J, with 9 bases in the middle. The germline CDR1 and CDR2 sequences are SGHRS and YFSETQ. The chain's CDR3 is CASSLGRIQETQYF. As DNA, the CDR3 is TGCGCCAGCAGCTTAGGACGAATCCAAGAGACCCAGTACTTC.

The chain uses TRBV3-1 and TRBJ2-5; 9 bases map to TRBD2. The CDR3 contains 15 residues. Per the germline V gene, CDR1 is LGHDT and CDR2 is YNNKEL (reference sequence). J gave up 5 bases and V 4 bases, and 8 bases lay outside the gene matches. CDR3 sequence (DNA): TGTGCCAGCAGCCCACTAGCGGGCCTCCGGGAGACCCAGTACTTC. This gives the protein CASSPLAGLRETQYF.

The chain carries TRBV5-1 and TRBJ2-1; D remains ambiguous. The CDR3 sequence is 14 residues long. V lost 0 bases, J lost 8 bases, and 12 bases lay in between. Germline CDR1 is SGHRS and CDR2 is YFSETQ. For the CDR3, the DNA is TGCGCCAGCAGCTTGGACGGGTTTCTGGATGAGCAGTTCTTC. Amino acid sequence: CASSLDGFLDEQFF.

The chain is built from TRBV13 and TRBJ1-3; a possible D gene is TRBD1 (5 bases). The CDR3 runs to 17 residues. V was clipped by 2 bases and J by 3 bases, with 17 bases between them. CDR1 and CDR2 (germline): PRHDT, FYEKMQ (reference sequence). The CDR3 bases are TGTGCCAGCAGCTTATGGGGCTCGGGGTCGAGTGGAAACACCATATATTTT. The encoded protein is CASSLWGSGSSGNTIYF.

The chain couples TRBV20-1 to TRBJ2-1, with 7 bases fitting TRBD2. CDR1 DFQATT and CDR2 SNEGSKA come from the germline V gene (reference sequence). Unmatched junction bases numbered 4, after V lost 4 bases and J lost 4 bases. This CDR3 region has 13 residues. The CDR3 DNA is TGCAGTGCTACTAGCGGACGGTACAATGAGCAGTTCTTC. Its protein product is CSATSGRYNEQFF.

Here the CDR3 reads CATSLSGIYNEQFF. The CDR3 DNA reads TGTGCCACCTCCCTGAGCGGGATCTACAATGAGCAGTTCTTC. The V call is TRBV10-3, the J call TRBJ2-1; 7 bases line up with TRBD2. The CDR3 covers 14 residues. After removal of 10 bases from V and 3 bases from J, the junction contained 9 bases not matched to a gene. Germline lookup yields CDR1 ENHRY and CDR2 SYGVKD.

This CDR3 is CASSAGQGTNEKLFF. The CDR3 nucleotides are TGTGCCAGCAGTGCCGGACAGGGGACTAATGAAAAACTGTTTTTT. V is TRBV6-6 and J is TRBJ1-4; the match to TRBD1 covers 9 bases. This CDR3 is built from 15 residues. V lost 5 bases to trimming and J lost 2 bases; unmatched junction nucleotides: 3. Germline V lookup: CDR1 MNHNY, CDR2 SVGAGI (reference sequence).

This chain joins TRBV20-1 and TRBJ2-4, with D perhaps matching TRBD2 (6 bases). The last part of the DNA fits TRBJ2-7 better; the J call may be wrong. This CDR3 region has 15 residues. The germline CDR1 and CDR2 sequences are DFQATT and SNEGSKA (reference sequence). The CDR3 bases are TGCAGTGCCCAAGATCCCACGGGACTCCCCTACGAGCAGTACTTC. It specifies CSAQDPTGLPYEQYF.

This chain links TRBV20-1 with TRBJ1-2, with a possible D match to TRBD1 (5 bases). The CDR3 spans 12 residues. With 2 bases removed from V and 4 bases from J, the gap between germline ends came to 8 bases. CDR1 is DFQATT, CDR2 SNEGSKA, per germline (reference sequence). Here the CDR3 DNA reads TGCAGTGCTAGAAGAGACAGCTATGGCTACACCTTC. It translates to CSARRDSYGYTF.

The chain combines TRBV7-9 with TRBJ2-7; 8 bases are shared with TRBD2. CDR1 and CDR2 from the germline V gene are SEHNR and FQNEAQ (reference sequence). V gave up 6 bases and J gave up 0 bases; unmatched junction bases: 16. The CDR3 covers 18 residues. The CDR3 DNA reads as TGTGCCAGCAGTTTGGGGCTGGGCGGGAGGCCGACCTCCTACGAGCAGTACTTC. Translation gives CASSLGLGGRPTSYEQYF.

This clonotype showed up just a few times. This chain links TRBV5-1 with TRBJ2-7; 9 positions agree with TRBD1. CDR3 length: 18 amino acids. Germline values: CDR1 SGHRS, CDR2 YFSETQ. V dropped 0 bases and J dropped 1; count of bases not matched to a gene: 11. The CDR3 loop is CASSLEGWRTGASYEQYF. For the CDR3, the DNA is TGCGCCAGCAGCTTGGAGGGCTGGAGGACAGGGGCATCCTACGAGCAGTACTTC.

This clonotype has more than one count but fewer than ten. The V gene is TRBV5-1, the J gene TRBJ2-5; TRBD2 matches 11 bases. Germline V CDR1 and CDR2: SGHRS, YFSETQ. The CDR3 extends over 15 amino acids. V lost 3 bases, J lost 2 bases, and 3 bases stayed unmatched. CDR3: CASSSSGRLQETQYF. The CDR3 DNA sequence: TGCGCCAGCAGCTCTAGCGGGAGGCTTCAAGAGACCCAGTACTTC.

This clonotype was counted between two and nine times. The chain uses TRBV20-1 and TRBJ2-1; no definite D call. The CDR3 covers 12 residues. CDR1 DFQATT and CDR2 SNEGSKA come from the germline V gene (reference sequence). Trimming pared 3 bases from V and 7 bases from J, leaving 10 bases between. CDR3 amino acids: CSARVAENEQFF. CDR3 nucleotides: TGCAGTGCTAGGGTGGCTGAGAATGAGCAGTTCTTC.

In its sample, this clonotype was seen many times. The chain couples TRBV29-1 to TRBJ2-1, with D possibly being TRBD1 (5 bases). The CDR3 is 14 residues long. Germline CDR1 SQVTM, CDR2 ANQGSEA. Trimming took 4 bases from V and 4 from J, leaving 14 bases between them. The DNA for the CDR3 is TGCAGCGTTGGTAGAAGGACACTTTACAATGAGCAGTTCTTC. Its translation is CSVGRRTLYNEQFF.